This TCR beta chain was documented in a study of cytomegalovirus exposure and HLA in healthy donors. General study results and limits: Fewer than 200 TCR beta chains were listed as cytomegalovirus-associated. Some V segments, TRBV6-2 and TRBV6-3 among them, were indistinguishable and were therefore excluded.

This clone was seen only once. The antigen remains unidentified. Primers included in the PCR were 60 Vbeta and 13 Jbeta primers. How the authors handled the data: As a later analysis found, there were tens of millions of unique TCR beta chains, of which approximately 10 million were shared. Produced via immunoSEQ multiplex PCR; TCRdb's table is partial and in-frame only. The DNA was the basis for D and trimming; V, J and clone size are from that table. The sample has some 90,000 clones, approximately 80% seen once. CDR3 length equals 14 residues. The V end was cut by 5 bases, the J end by 1 base, with 13 bases between. The germline V gene has CDR1 SGHDT and CDR2 YYEEEE.

This clonotype was sampled from a man aged 50 or older in good health and CMV-seropositive. Specimen: PBMCs. V gene TRBV5-6 combines with J gene TRBJ2-7, with D possibly being TRBD1 (5 bases). In DNA, the CDR3 is TGTGCCAGCAGGGGTCTCTACAGGTCCTACGAGCAGTACTTC. This gives the protein CASRGLYRSYEQYF.